A single TCR beta chain is shown here with its context. It lacks a known antigen. No much larger clonotype is one base removed from it; base qualities were not supplied. The immunoSEQ Assay, a bias-controlled multiplex PCR, was used to amplify TCRbeta CDR3 regions from genomic DNA. On the authors' methods: Nucleated cell counts per sample were estimated from amplification of reference gene primers within the assay. To quantify the absolute abundance of each unique TCRbeta CDR3 rearrangement, sequence reads were collapsed and filtered. For each sample, productive Simpson clonality was calculated as the square root of Simpson's diversity index across productive rearrangements. Drawn from immuneACCESS, this table holds only the in-frame rearrangements with V and J called that TCRdb kept. Clones are partly lost; checked studies trace under half to an unresolved V gene and leave the rest unexplained. V and J calls and clone size are those listed in that table; D and trimming were worked out from the DNA. For this sample the table gives some 80,000 clones, of which 65% to 90% were detected only once. The ten largest make up around a tenth of the sample.

V lost 1 base and J lost 0 bases, and the count of bases not matched to a germline gene is 2. The cysteine opens and the phenylalanine closes a CDR3 of 16 amino acids. Of the read, only the CDR3 DNA is kept; its 48 bases are in frame from base 1. Reading the germline V gene gives CDR1 SGHTA and CDR2 FQGNSA. The data are from a study of blood T cell repertoires in COVID-19 (dated by TCRdb to the early 2020s). Regarding the study in general: Samples from collaborators originated in the United States, Italy and Spain and spanned both the acute and convalescent phases of COVID-19. Deeply sampled blood TCRbeta repertoires from subjects exposed to, actively infected with, or recovered from COVID-19 were included in the dataset. The samples were drawn from the first 160 participants of the ongoing ImmuneRACE study and from some 1,300 subjects provided by 6 global collaborators. Sample metadata almost always included a de-identified subject ID, COVID-19 status, age in years and sex. Where available, HLA class I and class II types were taken from metadata supplied by the sample provider and were not determined by assay-based typing. The prospective study material was composed of cDNA or gDNA derived from T cells, B-cell-depleted T cells, or PBMCs. The repertoires were made available in a free public database intended to serve as a resource for research on the immune response to SARS-CoV-2.

General findings and caveats noted by the study authors: The amount of clinical and demographic metadata varied by source and participant and was provided uncurated.

One collaborating source in Seattle enrolled patients while the patients were actively infected and followed the patients over time throughout the course of disease. Each collaborating institution followed its own protocols to collect whole blood in K2EDTA tubes. For TCRbeta analysis, collaborators shipped samples in one of three forms: frozen whole blood, isolated PBMCs, or DNA extracted from either of those sample types. This TCR derives from a man aged 50 to 60 with COVID-19, enrolled during active disease. Sequenced sample: peripheral blood. The V gene is TRBV7-2 and the J gene is TRBJ2-7; 11 central nucleotides agree with TRBD2. The CDR3 is CASSLGLAGFSYEQYF. Here is the DNA: TGTGCCAGCAGCTTAGGACTAGCGGGATTCTCCTACGAGCAGTACTTC.